This T cell receptor beta chain was sequenced during a study of cytomegalovirus exposure and HLA in healthy donors. Broader study findings: Generally TCR sequences proved uncommon, though certain public TCRs appeared in numerous donors.

The CDR3 is 15 amino acids. After removal of 2 bases from V and 7 bases from J, the junction contained 4 bases not matched to a gene. Per germline, CDR1 MGHRA and CDR2 YSYEKL. Donors came from a validation cohort of over a hundred subjects, distinct from the first 666-subject cohort. In regard to this clone: Antigen specificity is unknown.

The repertoire was sequenced with immunoSEQ multiplex PCR; TCRdb's copy has only in-frame clones and lacks some. Of 90,000 to 150,000 clones in the sample, 88% were seen once. The genes are TRBV4-1 and TRBJ1-4; 10 positions agree with TRBD1. The material sequenced was PBMCs. The TCR comes from a woman between 18 and 29 years old in good health and CMV-seropositive. As DNA, the CDR3 is TGCGCCAGCAGCCAACTCGACAGGGGGCCTGAAAAACTGTTTTTT. Translated, it gives CASSQLDRGPEKLFF.